The rows below give T cell receptor beta chains drawn from one sample of a study of blood T cell repertoires in COVID-19. Only in-frame clones appear in the TCRdb table, and some are missing; sequencing was by immunoSEQ multiplex PCR. In the table there are some 20,000 clones, approximately 90% of which are singletons. The sample comprised peripheral blood. The source is a woman aged 60-70 years with active COVID-19. Each CDR3 is given with its conserved first and last residue. Fields, in order: J gene, D gene, V gene, clone size, CDR3 DNA, CDR3 protein. D genes are given only for firm matches. Part of the rows lack a size; the others show once, few, many or a class for expanded clones.

J gene: TRBJ2-7; D gene: TRBD1; V gene: TRBV6-5; clone size: once; CDR3 DNA: TGTGCCAGTAAACAGGGGGTGGCCTACGAGCAGTACTTC; CDR3 protein: CASKQGVAYEQYF
J gene: TRBJ2-2; D gene: TRBD2; V gene: TRBV10-1; clone size: NA; CDR3 DNA: TGCGCCAGCAGTGTCGGACTAGCGGACACCGGGGAGCTGTTTTTT; CDR3 protein: CASSVGLADTGELFF
J gene: TRBJ1-1; D gene: TRBD1; V gene: TRBV11-2; clone size: NA; CDR3 DNA: TGTGCCAGCAGCTTAGGATTGGACAGGCGTGAAGCTTTCTTT; CDR3 protein: CASSLGLDRREAFF
J gene: TRBJ1-3; D gene: NA; V gene: TRBV25-1; clone size: NA; CDR3 DNA: TGTGCCAGCAGTGTCGGGACATCTGGAAACACCATATATTTT; CDR3 protein: CASSVGTSGNTIYF
J gene: TRBJ2-1; D gene: NA; V gene: TRBV11-1; clone size: few; CDR3 DNA: TGTGCCAGCAGTTACGACAAAAGGCAGTTCTTC; CDR3 protein: CASSYDKRQFF
J gene: TRBJ1-5; D gene: NA; V gene: TRBV11-2; clone size: NA; CDR3 DNA: TGTGCCAGCAGCCCGGGGGTCCAGGGAGGACAGCCCCAGCATTTT; CDR3 protein: CASSPGVQGGQPQHF
J gene: TRBJ1-4; D gene: NA; V gene: TRBV4-1; clone size: NA; CDR3 DNA: TGCGCCAGCAGCCAGGCCGGAACGGAGAATGAAAAACTGTTTTTT; CDR3 protein: CASSQAGTENEKLFF
J gene: TRBJ1-1; D gene: NA; V gene: TRBV6-5; clone size: NA; CDR3 DNA: TGTGCCAGCAGTTACTTCCAGGGTGCTTCGAACACTGAAGCTTTCTTT; CDR3 protein: CASSYFQGASNTEAFF
J gene: TRBJ1-6; D gene: TRBD1; V gene: TRBV19; clone size: NA; CDR3 DNA: TGTGCCAGTAGTATAGGACAGGGGGCGAATAATTCACCCCTCCACTTT; CDR3 protein: CASSIGQGANNSPLHF
J gene: TRBJ1-5; D gene: NA; V gene: TRBV6-5; clone size: NA; CDR3 DNA: TGTGCCAGCGGTCCCGACAGGTCATTGGTGCCCCAGCATTTT; CDR3 protein: CASGPDRSLVPQHF
J gene: TRBJ1-6; D gene: TRBD1; V gene: TRBV5-1; clone size: NA; CDR3 DNA: TGCGCCAGCAGCCGGACAGGTCTAGGTACACCCCTCCACTTT; CDR3 protein: CASSRTGLGTPLHF
J gene: TRBJ2-7; D gene: NA; V gene: TRBV29-1; clone size: NA; CDR3 DNA: TGCAGCGTTGAAGGGCAGACCAGGGACGAGCAGTACTTC; CDR3 protein: CSVEGQTRDEQYF
J gene: TRBJ2-5; D gene: NA; V gene: TRBV2; clone size: NA; CDR3 DNA: TGTGCCAGCAGTCTCGAAGGGGTTACAGAGACCCAGTACTTC; CDR3 protein: CASSLEGVTETQYF
J gene: TRBJ2-7; D gene: NA; V gene: TRBV5-1; clone size: NA; CDR3 DNA: TGCGCCAGCAGCTTGTTCTTGTTACAGGTCTCCTACGAGCAGTACTTC; CDR3 protein: CASSLFLLQVSYEQYF
J gene: TRBJ2-3; D gene: TRBD1; V gene: TRBV7-9; clone size: NA; CDR3 DNA: TGTGCCAGCGCCCCAAGCAGGGGGACGACAGATACGCAGTATTTT; CDR3 protein: CASAPSRGTTDTQYF
J gene: TRBJ2-6; D gene: NA; V gene: TRBV5-6; clone size: NA; CDR3 DNA: TGTGCCAGCAGAACAGGGTATACTGGGGCCAACGTCCTGACTTTC; CDR3 protein: CASRTGYTGANVLTF
J gene: TRBJ2-4; D gene: NA; V gene: TRBV6-1; clone size: NA; CDR3 DNA: TGTGCCAGCAGTGAATTGGTGCTTTCGGACATTCAGTACTTC; CDR3 protein: CASSELVLSDIQYF
J gene: TRBJ1-5; D gene: NA; V gene: TRBV6-2/TRBV6-3; clone size: NA; CDR3 DNA: TGTGCCAGCAGTTACTCGGGGGGTAGCAATCAGCCCCAGCATTTT; CDR3 protein: CASSYSGGSNQPQHF
J gene: TRBJ1-5; D gene: TRBD1; V gene: TRBV3-1/TRBV3-2; clone size: few; CDR3 DNA: TGTGCCAGCAGCCTAGGGACAGGGGGCCATCAGCCCCAGCATTTT; CDR3 protein: CASSLGTGGHQPQHF
J gene: TRBJ2-7; D gene: NA; V gene: TRBV3-1/TRBV3-2; clone size: once; CDR3 DNA: TGTGCCAGCAGCCAAGGATCCAGCGGAACCTACGAGCAGTACTTC; CDR3 protein: CASSQGSSGTYEQYF
J gene: TRBJ2-7; D gene: TRBD1; V gene: TRBV2; clone size: NA; CDR3 DNA: TGTGCCAGGGGGGACAGGGGCACCTACGAGCAGTACTTC; CDR3 protein: CARGDRGTYEQYF
J gene: TRBJ2-1; D gene: TRBD2; V gene: TRBV5-1; clone size: NA; CDR3 DNA: TGCGCCAGCAGCTTAGCCCCGGGACTATCCTTTCCCGGTGCCTACAATGAGCAGTTCTTC; CDR3 protein: CASSLAPGLSFPGAYNEQFF
J gene: TRBJ1-5; D gene: NA; V gene: TRBV6-5; clone size: NA; CDR3 DNA: TGTGCCAGCAGTTACTCATCCACAAGTCAGCCCCAGCATTTT; CDR3 protein: CASSYSSTSQPQHF
J gene: TRBJ2-3; D gene: NA; V gene: TRBV27; clone size: NA; CDR3 DNA: TGTGCCAGCAGTTCCGGAGGCAGCCCCAGGCCAGATACGCAGTATTTT; CDR3 protein: CASSSGGSPRPDTQYF
J gene: TRBJ2-2; D gene: TRBD2; V gene: TRBV19; clone size: NA; CDR3 DNA: TGTGCCAGTCACCGTTCGGGCGCGGGGGGGGACACCGGGGAGCTGTTTTTT; CDR3 protein: CASHRSGAGGDTGELFF
J gene: TRBJ2-1; D gene: NA; V gene: TRBV4-2; clone size: NA; CDR3 DNA: TGTGCCAGCAGCCGGACCGCAGGGTACAATGAGCAGTTCTTC; CDR3 protein: CASSRTAGYNEQFF
J gene: TRBJ1-2; D gene: NA; V gene: TRBV2; clone size: NA; CDR3 DNA: TGTGCCAGCGCGGGACCCGTAGCTATCGGCTACACCTTC; CDR3 protein: CASAGPVAIGYTF
J gene: TRBJ1-2; D gene: NA; V gene: TRBV7-9; clone size: once; CDR3 DNA: TGTGCCAGCAGCCCCGGGGGGGGCGGCTACACCTTC; CDR3 protein: CASSPGGGGYTF
J gene: TRBJ1-1; D gene: TRBD1; V gene: TRBV3-1/TRBV3-2; clone size: NA; CDR3 DNA: TGTGCCAGCAGCACCCGGACAGGGATGAGCACTGAAGCTTTCTTT; CDR3 protein: CASSTRTGMSTEAFF
J gene: TRBJ2-3; D gene: NA; V gene: TRBV5-1; clone size: NA; CDR3 DNA: TGCGCCAGCAGCGTTGGGAACAGGGTATCGTTCACAGATACGCAGTATTTT; CDR3 protein: CASSVGNRVSFTDTQYF
J gene: TRBJ2-5; D gene: TRBD1; V gene: TRBV11-3; clone size: NA; CDR3 DNA: TGTGCCAGCAGCCGAAGGCAGGGGGCGAAAGAGACCCAGTACTTC; CDR3 protein: CASSRRQGAKETQYF
J gene: TRBJ1-2; D gene: NA; V gene: TRBV7-8; clone size: NA; CDR3 DNA: TGTGCCAGCAGCTTAGTTAGCGTCTATGGCTACACCTTC; CDR3 protein: CASSLVSVYGYTF
J gene: TRBJ1-5; D gene: NA; V gene: TRBV27; clone size: NA; CDR3 DNA: TGTGCCAGCAGTTTATGGCAGAATCAGCCCCAGCATTTT; CDR3 protein: CASSLWQNQPQHF
J gene: TRBJ2-1; D gene: TRBD1; V gene: TRBV2; clone size: NA; CDR3 DNA: TGTGCCAGCACAGGGGGCCTGGGGAGGAATGAGCAGTTCTTC; CDR3 protein: CASTGGLGRNEQFF
J gene: TRBJ1-1; D gene: TRBD1; V gene: TRBV16; clone size: NA; CDR3 DNA: TGTGCCAGCATCCCGGGACAGGGGAACACTGAAGCTTTCTTT; CDR3 protein: CASIPGQGNTEAFF
J gene: TRBJ2-7; D gene: TRBD1; V gene: TRBV6-5; clone size: NA; CDR3 DNA: TGTGCCAGCAGTCCTTTCTTCACAGGGGCTGACGAGCAGTACTTC; CDR3 protein: CASSPFFTGADEQYF
J gene: TRBJ1-2; D gene: NA; V gene: TRBV19; clone size: NA; CDR3 DNA: TGTGCCACCCAATCGGGACATGGGGGAGCTAACTATGGCTACACCTTC; CDR3 protein: CATQSGHGGANYGYTF
J gene: TRBJ2-7; D gene: NA; V gene: TRBV19; clone size: few; CDR3 DNA: TGTGCCAGTAGTATCGTCGGTTTGAGTGGTGAGCAGTACTTC; CDR3 protein: CASSIVGLSGEQYF
J gene: TRBJ1-1; D gene: TRBD1; V gene: TRBV5-1; clone size: NA; CDR3 DNA: TGCGCCAGCAGTATGGACAGGAGGAACACTGAAGCTTTCTTT; CDR3 protein: CASSMDRRNTEAFF
J gene: TRBJ1-1; D gene: TRBD1; V gene: TRBV2; clone size: NA; CDR3 DNA: TGTGCCAGCAGTTTAGGACAGGGCACTGAAGCTTTCTTT; CDR3 protein: CASSLGQGTEAFF
J gene: TRBJ2-5; D gene: NA; V gene: TRBV20-1; clone size: NA; CDR3 DNA: TGCAGTGCTAGAAACGGGGAGACCCAGTACTTC; CDR3 protein: CSARNGETQYF
J gene: TRBJ2-5; D gene: NA; V gene: TRBV20-1; clone size: NA; CDR3 DNA: TGCAGTGCTAGTCGGGGAGAAAGACAAGAGACCCAGTACTTC; CDR3 protein: CSASRGERQETQYF
J gene: TRBJ2-3; D gene: NA; V gene: TRBV19; clone size: NA; CDR3 DNA: TGTGCCAGTAAGGCCTCCACAGCAAGGACAGATACGCAGTATTTT; CDR3 protein: CASKASTARTDTQYF
J gene: TRBJ2-3; D gene: TRBD2; V gene: TRBV15; clone size: NA; CDR3 DNA: TGTGCCACCAGCAGAGACGGAGCGGGGGGCGCAGATACGCAGTATTTT; CDR3 protein: CATSRDGAGGADTQYF
J gene: TRBJ1-1; D gene: NA; V gene: TRBV18; clone size: NA; CDR3 DNA: TGTGCCAGCTCACGACAGACCCAGGGGCAGACTGAAGCTTTCTTT; CDR3 protein: CASSRQTQGQTEAFF
J gene: TRBJ1-5; D gene: TRBD1; V gene: TRBV19; clone size: NA; CDR3 DNA: TGTGCCAGTAGTATAGGAGGACAGGGCGCGGGTCAGCCCCAGCATTTT; CDR3 protein: CASSIGGQGAGQPQHF
J gene: TRBJ1-1; D gene: NA; V gene: TRBV6-5; clone size: NA; CDR3 DNA: TGTGCCAGCAGTTATTTCGCAGGGATGAACACTGAAGCTTTCTTT; CDR3 protein: CASSYFAGMNTEAFF
J gene: TRBJ2-1; D gene: TRBD1; V gene: TRBV5-1; clone size: NA; CDR3 DNA: TGCGCCAGCAGCACAGAGGACAGGGGGAATGAGCAGTTCTTC; CDR3 protein: CASSTEDRGNEQFF
J gene: TRBJ1-1; D gene: TRBD1; V gene: TRBV18; clone size: once; CDR3 DNA: TGTGCCAGCTCACCCGCATCCTCAGGGGGGAACACTGAAGCTTTCTTT; CDR3 protein: CASSPASSGGNTEAFF
J gene: TRBJ2-2; D gene: NA; V gene: TRBV3-1/TRBV3-2; clone size: few; CDR3 DNA: TGTGCCAGCAGCCAAGGGGGGCTCAACACCGGGGAGCTGTTTTTT; CDR3 protein: CASSQGGLNTGELFF